This T cell receptor (beta chain) came from a study of blood T cells in healthy people across ages. Overall study results and limits: Those diversity estimates obtained from one million T cells were thought to be underestimates. Fewer expanded clones and more diversity marked long-lived versus aged donors.

Around 10 milliliters was the volume of peripheral blood drawn from each donor. This CDR3 has 11 residues. CDR1 and CDR2 (germline): MRHNA, SNTAGT. Sample-barcoded 5' priming and a J-beta primer mix drove a second PCR of roughly 6 to 12 cycles. One entry per CDR3 protein, called by TCRdb with MiXCR from the 5' RACE reads. Of about 650,000 distinct CDR3 sequences listed, around 32% are singletons. About this clonotype itself: What it binds is not known. This may come from a read error, since a much larger clone is one base off.

V and J are TRBV6-4 and TRBJ2-7, with a possible D match to TRBD2 (5 bases). The sequence was collected from a woman older than 75 in good health. The sample consisted of blood. Here the CDR3 reads CASRDSDEQYF. CDR3 DNA: TGTGCCAGCAGGGACTCCGACGAGCAGTACTTC.